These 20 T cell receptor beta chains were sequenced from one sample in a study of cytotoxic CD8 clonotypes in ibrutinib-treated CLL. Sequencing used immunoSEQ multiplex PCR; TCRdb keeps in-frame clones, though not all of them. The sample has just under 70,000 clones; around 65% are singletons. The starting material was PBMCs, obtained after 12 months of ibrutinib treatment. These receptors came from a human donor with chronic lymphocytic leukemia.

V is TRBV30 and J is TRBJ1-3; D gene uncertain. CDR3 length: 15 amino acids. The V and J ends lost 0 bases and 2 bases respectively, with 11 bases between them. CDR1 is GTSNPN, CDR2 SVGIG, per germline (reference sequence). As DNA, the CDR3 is TGTGCCTGGAGTGTAGTAGGGTTCGCTGGAAACACCATATATTTT. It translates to CAWSVVGFAGNTIYF.

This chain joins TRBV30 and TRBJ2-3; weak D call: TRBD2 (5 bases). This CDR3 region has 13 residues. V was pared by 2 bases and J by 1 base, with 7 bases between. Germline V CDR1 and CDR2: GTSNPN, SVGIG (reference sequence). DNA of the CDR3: TGTGCCTGGAGTATTAGCGGCACAGATACGCAGTATTTT. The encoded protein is CAWSISGTDTQYF.

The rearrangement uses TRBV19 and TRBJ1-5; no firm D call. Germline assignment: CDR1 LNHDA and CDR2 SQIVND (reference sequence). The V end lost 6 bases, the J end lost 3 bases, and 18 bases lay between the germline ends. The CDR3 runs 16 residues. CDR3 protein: CASRVKVGVTNQPQHF. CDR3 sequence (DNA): TGTGCCAGTAGAGTCAAAGTTGGTGTTACCAATCAGCCCCAGCATTTT.

The CDR3 DNA reads as TGTGCCAGCAGCAAAACCGGGACAGGGGACGAAAAACTGTTTTTT. It encodes CASSKTGTGDEKLFF. This chain uses TRBV5-5 with TRBJ1-4; 10 bases are a match to TRBD1. The junction had 8 bases not matched to a gene; V was cut back by 4 bases and J by 8 bases. Germline V gives CDR1 SGHKS, CDR2 YYEKEE (reference sequence). CDR3 size: 15 residues.

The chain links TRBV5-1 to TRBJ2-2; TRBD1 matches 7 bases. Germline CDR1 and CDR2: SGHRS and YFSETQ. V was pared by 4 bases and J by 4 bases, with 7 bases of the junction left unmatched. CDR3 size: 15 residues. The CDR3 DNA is TGCGCCAGCAGCACTACGACAGGGAGCACCGGGGAGCTGTTTTTT. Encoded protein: CASSTTTGSTGELFF.

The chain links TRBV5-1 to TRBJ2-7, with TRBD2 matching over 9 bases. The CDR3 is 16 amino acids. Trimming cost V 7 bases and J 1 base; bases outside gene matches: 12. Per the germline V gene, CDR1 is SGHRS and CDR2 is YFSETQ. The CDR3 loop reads CASVLEPGLASYEQYF. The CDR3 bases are TGCGCCAGCGTCCTCGAACCGGGACTAGCATCCTACGAGCAGTACTTC.

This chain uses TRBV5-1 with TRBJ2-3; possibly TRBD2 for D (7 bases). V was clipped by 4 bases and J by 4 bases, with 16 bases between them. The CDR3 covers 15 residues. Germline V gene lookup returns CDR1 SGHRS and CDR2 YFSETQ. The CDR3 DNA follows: TGCGCCAGCAGCCCCTCACAGGGAGGGCCAGATACGCAGTATTTT. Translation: CASSPSQGGPDTQYF.

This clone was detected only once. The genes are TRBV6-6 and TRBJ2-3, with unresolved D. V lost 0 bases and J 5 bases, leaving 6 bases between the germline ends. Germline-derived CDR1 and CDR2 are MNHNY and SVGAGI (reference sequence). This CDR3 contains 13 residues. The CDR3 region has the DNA TGTGCCAGCAGTTACTCTTCCGTAGATACGCAGTATTTT. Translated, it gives CASSYSSVDTQYF.

The CDR3 reads CASSQDEAGVGGKNIQYF. CDR3 nucleotide sequence: TGTGCCAGCAGCCAAGATGAGGCAGGGGTAGGGGGTAAAAACATTCAGTACTTC. V gene TRBV4-2 combines with J gene TRBJ2-4; D possibly corresponds to TRBD1 (6 bases). Trimming cost V 0 bases and J 4 bases, with 19 bases left between them. The CDR3 runs 18 residues. Germline CDR1 and CDR2: LGHNA and YNFKEQ.

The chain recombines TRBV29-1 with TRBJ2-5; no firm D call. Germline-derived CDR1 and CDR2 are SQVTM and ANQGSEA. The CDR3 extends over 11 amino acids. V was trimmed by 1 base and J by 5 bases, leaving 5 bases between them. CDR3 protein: CSVEVGETQYF. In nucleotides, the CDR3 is TGCAGCGTTGAAGTGGGCGAGACCCAGTACTTC.

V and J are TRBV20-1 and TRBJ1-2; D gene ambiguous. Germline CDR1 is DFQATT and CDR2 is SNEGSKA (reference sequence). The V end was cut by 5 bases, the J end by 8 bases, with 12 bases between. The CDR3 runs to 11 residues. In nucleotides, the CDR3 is TGCAGTGCTCATTTAGACTGGGGCTACACCTTC. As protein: CSAHLDWGYTF.

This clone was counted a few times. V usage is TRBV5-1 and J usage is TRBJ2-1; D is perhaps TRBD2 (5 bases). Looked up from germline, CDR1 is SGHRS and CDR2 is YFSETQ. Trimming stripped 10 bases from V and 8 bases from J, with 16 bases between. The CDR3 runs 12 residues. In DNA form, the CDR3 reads TGCGCCTGCGTGGTGAGGGAACATGAGCAGTTCTTC. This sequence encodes CACVVREHEQFF.

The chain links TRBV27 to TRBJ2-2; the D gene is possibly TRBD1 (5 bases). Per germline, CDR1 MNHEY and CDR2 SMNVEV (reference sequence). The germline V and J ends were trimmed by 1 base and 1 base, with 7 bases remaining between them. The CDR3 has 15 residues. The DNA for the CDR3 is TGTGCCAGCAGTTTATGGCAGGGGAACACCGGGGAGCTGTTTTTT. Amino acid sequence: CASSLWQGNTGELFF.

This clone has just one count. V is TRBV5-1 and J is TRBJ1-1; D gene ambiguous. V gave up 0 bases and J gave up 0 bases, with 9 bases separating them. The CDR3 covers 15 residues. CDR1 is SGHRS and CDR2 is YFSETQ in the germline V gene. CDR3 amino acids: CASSLDPDLNTEAFF. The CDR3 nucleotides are TGCGCCAGCAGCTTGGACCCGGACTTGAACACTGAAGCTTTCTTT.

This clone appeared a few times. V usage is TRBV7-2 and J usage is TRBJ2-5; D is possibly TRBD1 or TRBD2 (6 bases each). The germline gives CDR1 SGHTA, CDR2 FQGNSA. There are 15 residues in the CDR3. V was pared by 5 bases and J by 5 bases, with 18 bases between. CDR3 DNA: TGTGCCAGCAGCCCAGTGGGGGGCTGGGGGGAGACCCAGTACTTC. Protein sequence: CASSPVGGWGETQYF. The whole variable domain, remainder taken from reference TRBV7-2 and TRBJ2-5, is GAGVSQSPSNKVTEKGKDVELRCDPISGHTALYWYRQSLGQGLEFLIYFQGNSAPDKSGLPSDRFSAERTGGSVSTLTIQRTQQEDSAVYLCASSPVGGWGETQYFGPGTRLLVL.

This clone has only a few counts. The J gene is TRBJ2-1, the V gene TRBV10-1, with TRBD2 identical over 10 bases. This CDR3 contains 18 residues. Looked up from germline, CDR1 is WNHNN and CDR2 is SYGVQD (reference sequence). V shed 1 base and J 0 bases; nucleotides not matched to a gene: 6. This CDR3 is CASSECLAGASSYNEQFF. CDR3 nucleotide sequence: TGCGCCAGCAGTGAGTGTCTAGCGGGGGCCAGCTCCTACAATGAGCAGTTCTTC.

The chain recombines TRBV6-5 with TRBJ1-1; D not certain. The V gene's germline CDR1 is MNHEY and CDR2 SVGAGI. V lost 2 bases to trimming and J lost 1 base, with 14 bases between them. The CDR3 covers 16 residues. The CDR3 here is CASSYKAYGRNTEAFF. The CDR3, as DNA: TGTGCCAGCAGTTACAAGGCATACGGGAGGAACACTGAAGCTTTCTTT.

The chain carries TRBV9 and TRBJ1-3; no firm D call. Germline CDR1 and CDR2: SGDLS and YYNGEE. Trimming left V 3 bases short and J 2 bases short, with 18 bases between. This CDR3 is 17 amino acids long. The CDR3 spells CASSEPTMGLPGNTIYF. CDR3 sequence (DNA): TGTGCCAGCAGCGAGCCGACGATGGGGTTACCTGGAAACACCATATATTTT.

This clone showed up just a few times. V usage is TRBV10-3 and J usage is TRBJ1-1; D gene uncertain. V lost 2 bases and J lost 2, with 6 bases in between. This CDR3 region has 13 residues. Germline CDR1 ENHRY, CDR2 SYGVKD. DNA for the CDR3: TGTGCCATCAGTGAGGGGCGTAACACTGAAGCTTTCTTT. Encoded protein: CAISEGRNTEAFF.

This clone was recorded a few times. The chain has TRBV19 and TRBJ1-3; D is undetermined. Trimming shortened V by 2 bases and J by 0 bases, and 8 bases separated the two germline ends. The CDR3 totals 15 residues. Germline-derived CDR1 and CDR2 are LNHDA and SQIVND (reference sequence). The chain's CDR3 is CASSIRVNSGNTIYF. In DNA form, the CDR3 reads TGTGCCAGTAGTATAAGGGTGAACTCTGGAAACACCATATATTTT.